This is a list of T cell receptor beta chains from one sample in a study of cytomegalovirus exposure and HLA in healthy donors. Profiling relied on immunoSEQ multiplex PCR, and the TCRdb table lists in-frame clones only, not all of them. The repertoire holds about 120,000 clones, 65% to 85% seen once, with 2.5% to 3.5% in the top ten. Material for sequencing was PBMCs. These receptors originate from a woman between 40 and 50 years old in good health and CMV-seropositive. Both conserved end residues are part of each CDR3. A D gene is named only where the DNA matches it firmly. A clone size is listed for some rows: how often the clone was seen (once, few, many), or a class if it is expanded.

size: -; length: 14; D: TRBD1; J: TRBJ1-2; V: TRBV7-2; CDR3: CASSPMGQNYGYTF; DNA: TGTGCCAGCAGCCCTATGGGACAGAACTATGGCTACACCTTC
size: -; length: 13; D: -; J: TRBJ2-1; V: TRBV18; CDR3: CASSPPVRNEQFF; DNA: TGTGCCAGCTCACCCCCCGTCCGCAATGAGCAGTTCTTC
size: -; length: 15; D: TRBD2; J: TRBJ2-5; V: TRBV7-3; CDR3: CASSSLAGPQETQYF; DNA: TGTGCCAGCAGCTCTCTAGCGGGGCCTCAAGAGACCCAGTACTTC
size: once; length: 12; D: -; J: TRBJ1-5; V: TRBV7-2; CDR3: CASSLGEGPQHF; DNA: TGTGCCAGCAGCTTAGGAGAGGGGCCCCAGCATTTT
size: -; length: 14; D: TRBD1; J: TRBJ1-4; V: TRBV7-2; CDR3: CASSEDRGWEKLFF; DNA: TGTGCCAGCAGCGAGGACAGGGGGTGGGAAAAACTGTTTTTT
size: -; length: 16; D: TRBD2; J: TRBJ2-2; V: TRBV9; CDR3: CASSVSGLAGTGELFF; DNA: TGTGCCAGCAGCGTCTCCGGACTAGCGGGGACCGGGGAGCTGTTTTTT
size: -; length: 17; D: TRBD2; J: TRBJ2-1; V: TRBV5-6; CDR3: CASSPRTSGRPGNEQFF; DNA: TGTGCCAGCAGCCCCAGGACTAGCGGGAGGCCCGGCAATGAGCAGTTCTTC
size: -; length: 14; D: TRBD1; J: TRBJ1-3; V: TRBV5-1; CDR3: CASSPGTGKDTIYF; DNA: TGCGCCAGCAGCCCTGGGACAGGCAAGGACACCATATATTTT
size: -; length: 17; D: TRBD2; J: TRBJ2-7; V: TRBV7-9; CDR3: CASSFPERGLPGYEQYF; DNA: TGTGCCAGCAGCTTTCCGGAGCGGGGACTTCCGGGCTACGAGCAGTACTTC
size: -; length: 16; D: -; J: TRBJ1-5; V: TRBV18; CDR3: CASSPSIGRSNQPQHF; DNA: TGTGCCAGCTCACCCTCGATAGGGAGAAGCAATCAGCCCCAGCATTTT
size: -; length: 13; D: -; J: TRBJ2-2; V: TRBV11-2; CDR3: CATHDGGTGELFF; DNA: TGTGCCACCCACGACGGGGGCACCGGGGAGCTGTTTTTT
size: -; length: 15; D: TRBD2; J: TRBJ2-7; V: TRBV7-2; CDR3: CASSSAGGPIYEQYF; DNA: TGTGCCAGCAGCTCAGCGGGAGGGCCTATCTACGAGCAGTACTTC
size: -; length: 15; D: TRBD2; J: TRBJ2-7; V: TRBV7-8; CDR3: CASSNPSGRAYEQYF; DNA: TGTGCCAGCAGCAATCCTAGCGGGAGGGCCTACGAGCAGTACTTC
size: -; length: 16; D: -; J: TRBJ2-7; V: TRBV9; CDR3: CASSPLGGGSGYEQYF; DNA: TGTGCCAGCAGCCCTCTTGGGGGCGGGAGTGGATACGAGCAGTACTTC
size: few; length: 14; D: TRBD2; J: TRBJ2-1; V: TRBV7-9; CDR3: CASSGRLAGVGPFF; DNA: TGTGCCAGCAGCGGCCGACTAGCGGGAGTAGGGCCATTCTTC